This TCR beta chain comes out of a study of T cells expressing NK-cell markers. TCRdb re-called the 5' RACE reads; one entry per CDR3 protein, DNA not given. In all, the sample yields around 380,000 distinct CDR3 sequences. Looked up from germline, CDR1 is SGDLS and CDR2 is YYNGEE. This CDR3 has 15 amino acids. V is TRBV9 and J is TRBJ2-1; TCRdb's D call, TRBD1, is unchecked because there is no DNA. The material sequenced was blood T cells: a sorted CD56 or NKG2C T cell subset, CD4+ or CD8+ T cells, or bulk PBMC T cells (not recorded which). The sequence derives from a woman in her fifties or sixties in good health. CDR3 in amino acids: CASSVTTGADNEQFF.